The 14 T cell receptor beta chains in this list originate from one sample, sequenced in a study of T cells in tuberculosis. Only in-frame clones appear in the TCRdb table, and some are missing; sequencing was by immunoSEQ multiplex PCR. The repertoire consists of about 43,000 clones, with nearly 97% occurring once and the leading ten covering roughly 3.6%. Material for sequencing was PBMCs. These receptor sequences come from a donor between 10 and 35 years old with latent tuberculosis or without tuberculosis infection.

The genes are TRBV18 and TRBJ2-7; 8 nucleotides agree with TRBD1. In germline, CDR1 is KGHSH, CDR2 LQKENI. Losses at the gene ends were 3 bases for V and 0 bases for J; bases not matched to a gene: 7. The CDR3 loop spans 16 amino acids. CDR3 DNA: TGTGCCAGCTCACCCCGAGGACAGGGACTCTCCTACGAGCAGTACTTC. It is translated as CASSPRGQGLSYEQYF.

This chain uses TRBV30 with TRBJ1-4; D is possibly TRBD1 (5 bases). The V end was cut by 0 bases, the J end by 11 bases, with 16 bases between. This CDR3 is 14 amino acids long. Germline CDR1 GTSNPN, CDR2 SVGIG (reference sequence). CDR3 loop: CAWSVGQGGGKLFF. The CDR3 DNA is TGTGCCTGGAGTGTGGGGCAGGGTGGTGGGAAACTGTTTTTT. The complete variable domain, with remaining parts taken from reference TRBV30 and TRBJ1-4, reads SQTIHQWPATLVQPVGSPLSLECTVEGTSNPNLYWYRQAAGRGLQLLFYSVGIGQISSEVPQNLSASRPQDRQFILSSKKLLLSDSGFYLCAWSVGQGGGKLFFGSGTQLSVL.

This clone was detected only a few times. Distinct nucleotide sequences in the sample also encode this CDR3. V usage is TRBV29-1 and J usage is TRBJ1-1; D may be TRBD1 (5 bases). Trimming cost V 6 bases and J 0 bases, with 11 bases left between them. CDR3 length: 13 residues. CDR1 SQVTM and CDR2 ANQGSEA come from the germline V gene. The CDR3 spells CSVDRGLNTEAFF. In DNA form, the CDR3 reads TGCAGCGTGGACCGGGGGTTGAACACTGAAGCTTTCTTT.

This chain connects TRBV21-1 to TRBJ2-7; the table's D call, TRBD2, has no DNA check behind it. TRBV21-1 is labeled a pseudogene. The CDR3 is 16 amino acids. CDR3 amino acids: CASSKDLPPHLFEQYF. In DNA, the CDR3 is TGTGCCAGCAGCAAAGACTTACCACCCCACCTCTTCGAGCAGTACTTC.

This clone was counted a few times. The V gene is TRBV25-1, the J gene TRBJ1-3; maybe TRBD1 (6 bases). Germline loops: CDR1 MGHDK, CDR2 SYGVNS. Trimming cost V 3 bases and J 0 bases, with 12 bases left between them. CDR3 size: 16 residues. The CDR3 DNA is TGTGCCAGCAGTGATCCCGACAGGAGCTCTGGAAACACCATATATTTT. Translating it yields CASSDPDRSSGNTIYF.

V gene TRBV28 combines with J gene TRBJ1-1; 7 bases agree with TRBD1. This CDR3 has 14 residues. Looked up from germline, CDR1 is MDHEN and CDR2 is SYDVKM. Trimming removed 5 bases from V and 1 base from J; junction bases left unmatched: 4. The CDR3 coding sequence is TGTGCCAGCAGTAAGGGGGCCCGGAACACTGAAGCTTTCTTT. Amino acid sequence: CASSKGARNTEAFF.

Details on this clone: The sample has other DNA sequences that encode this CDR3 too. The CDR3 DNA sequence: TGTGCCAGTTCGGCGGGGCGTAGCAATCAGCCCCAGCATTTT. It codes for CASSAGRSNQPQHF. The rearrangement joins TRBV2 to TRBJ1-5; weak D call: TRBD1 (5 bases). This CDR3 contains 14 residues. Trimming cost V 9 bases and J 0 bases, with 12 bases left between them. Germline V gives CDR1 SNHLY, CDR2 FYNNEI.

V usage is TRBV5-1 and J usage is TRBJ1-6, with D possibly matching TRBD1 (6 bases). Germline CDR1 and CDR2: SGHRS and YFSETQ. V was shortened by 4 bases and J by 7 bases, with 12 bases between the two germline ends. The CDR3 extends over 14 amino acids. CDR3 amino acids: CASSPGQKNSPLHF. CDR3 nucleotide sequence: TGCGCCAGCAGCCCTGGACAGAAGAATTCACCCCTCCACTTT.

The rearrangement uses TRBV25-1 and TRBJ2-2; D is unresolved. CDR3 length: 13 residues. The germline V gene encodes CDR1 MGHDK and CDR2 SYGVNS. V lost 3 bases, J lost 6 bases, and 8 bases lay in between. CDR3 bases: TGTGCCAGCAGTGACACAATTCCCGGGGAGCTGTTTTTT. Its protein is CASSDTIPGELFF. Together with reference TRBV25-1 and TRBJ2-2, the CDR3 gives the full variable domain: EADIYQTPRYLVIGTGKKITLECSQTMGHDKMYWYQQDPGMELHLIHYSYGVNSTEKGDLSSESTVSRIRTEHFPLTLESARPSHTSQYLCASSDTIPGELFFGEGSRLTVL.

The J gene is TRBJ1-2, the V gene TRBV10-3, with D tentatively TRBD1 (6 bases). Per germline, CDR1 ENHRY and CDR2 SYGVKD. The CDR3 has 13 residues. The V end lost 3 bases, the J end lost 6 bases, and 11 bases lay between the germline ends. The CDR3 DNA sequence: TGTGCCATCAGTGAAACTACAGGGAATGGCTACACCTTC. Its translation: CAISETTGNGYTF.

This clone was recorded once. V usage is TRBV7-2 and J usage is TRBJ1-3; D not certain. CDR1 and CDR2 (germline): SGHTA, FQGNSA. Between the trimmed V and J ends, which lost 1 base and 0 bases, there was a span of 19 bases. The CDR3 consists of 19 residues. CDR3 DNA: TGTGCCAGCAGCTTAGTAGTCGGGAGACTACCGATCTCTGGAAACACCATATATTTT. It yields the protein CASSLVVGRLPISGNTIYF.

The V gene is TRBV9, the J gene TRBJ1-2, with D maybe TRBD1 (6 bases). This CDR3 comprises 16 residues. Germline loops: CDR1 SGDLS, CDR2 YYNGEE. With 6 bases removed from V and 3 bases from J, the gap between germline ends came to 21 bases. Here the CDR3 DNA reads TGTGCCAGCACCCACTCGGGGGGGCTTTTTGACTATGGCTACACCTTC. Residues: CASTHSGGLFDYGYTF.

The rearrangement joins TRBV2 to TRBJ1-1; TRBD1 might be the D (5 bases). Looked up from germline, CDR1 is SNHLY and CDR2 is FYNNEI. Deletions cut 6 bases from V and 5 bases from J, with 13 bases between. This CDR3 comprises 13 residues. Here the CDR3 reads CASSPMGLTEAFF. In DNA form, the CDR3 reads TGTGCCAGCAGCCCCATGGGGCTGACTGAAGCTTTCTTT.

The chain recombines TRBV7-2 with TRBJ1-2; D perhaps matches TRBD1 (6 bases). This CDR3 contains 14 residues. With 5 bases removed from V and 2 bases from J, the gap between germline ends came to 12 bases. The germline gives CDR1 SGHTA, CDR2 FQGNSA. CDR3 region: CASSPGGANYGYTF. The CDR3 DNA reads as TGTGCCAGCAGCCCGGGGGGGGCGAACTATGGCTACACCTTC.